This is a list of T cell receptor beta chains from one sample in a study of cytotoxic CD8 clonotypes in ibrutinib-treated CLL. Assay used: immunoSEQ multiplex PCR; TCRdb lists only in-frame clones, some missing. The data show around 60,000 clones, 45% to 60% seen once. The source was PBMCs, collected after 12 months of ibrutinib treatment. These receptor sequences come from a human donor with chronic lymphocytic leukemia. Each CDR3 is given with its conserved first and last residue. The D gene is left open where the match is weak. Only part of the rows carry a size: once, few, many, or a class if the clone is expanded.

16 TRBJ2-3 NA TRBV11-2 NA TGTGCCAGCAGCAGGGGTCACGGGGGAGCCACAGATACGCAGTATTTT CASSRGHGGATDTQYF
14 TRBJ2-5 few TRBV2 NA TGTGCCAGCAGTGGGACGCCTCGAGGGGAGACCCAGTACTTC CASSGTPRGETQYF
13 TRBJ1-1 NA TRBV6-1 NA TGTGCCAGCAGGGCGGGCCTTCATGCTGAAGCTTTCTTT CASRAGLHAEAFF
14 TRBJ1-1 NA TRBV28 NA TGTGCCAGCAGTTCGACAGGTTGGAGCACTGAAGCTTTCTTT CASSSTGWSTEAFF
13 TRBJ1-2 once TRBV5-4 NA TGTGCCAGCAGCTTCCCCCCGAACTATGGCTACACCTTC CASSFPPNYGYTF
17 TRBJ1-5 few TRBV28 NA TGTGCCAGCAGTTTAGCCAGCGGGCGTTATAGCAATCAGCCCCAGCATTTT CASSLASGRYSNQPQHF
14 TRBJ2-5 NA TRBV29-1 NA TGCAGCGTTGATTCGGGGGGCCTCCAAGAGACCCAGTACTTC CSVDSGGLQETQYF
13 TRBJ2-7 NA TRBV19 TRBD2 TGTGCCAGTAGTGTCCGGGGGGACTACGAGCAGTACTTC CASSVRGDYEQYF
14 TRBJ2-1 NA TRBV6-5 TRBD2 TGTGCCAGCAGTACGGACCTTAGCGGGAATGAGCAGTTCTTC CASSTDLSGNEQFF
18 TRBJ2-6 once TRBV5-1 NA TGCGCCAGCAGCGGGATGGGGGGGCGCCCCTCTGGGGCCAACGTCCTGACTTTC CASSGMGGRPSGANVLTF
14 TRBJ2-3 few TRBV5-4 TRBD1 TGTGCCAGCAGCTTTGGGACAGGGACGGATACGCAGTATTTT CASSFGTGTDTQYF
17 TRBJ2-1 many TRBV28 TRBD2 TGTGCCAGCAGTTTATCCGGGCGGGAGGCGAATTACAATGAGCAGTTCTTC CASSLSGREANYNEQFF
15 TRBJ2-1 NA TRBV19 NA TGTGCCAGTGCGGGTGACTCGAGCTCCTACAATGAGCAGTTCTTC CASAGDSSSYNEQFF
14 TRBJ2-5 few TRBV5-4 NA TGTGCCAGCAGCATAGACAGCCAACAAGAGACCCAGTACTTC CASSIDSQQETQYF
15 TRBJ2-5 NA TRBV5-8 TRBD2 TGCGCCAGCAGCTTGGCACTAGCGGGTGGCCAGACCCAGTACTTC CASSLALAGGQTQYF
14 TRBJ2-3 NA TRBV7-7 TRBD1 TGTGCCAGCAGCTTAGCACAGGGGATTGGTACGCAGTATTTT CASSLAQGIGTQYF